These 14 T cell receptor beta chains originate from one sample sequenced in a study of identical twins. TCRdb re-called the 5' RACE reads through MiXCR, storing one row per CDR3 protein. The profile shows about 240,000 distinct CDR3 sequences, more than 9% of them singletons. Sequenced material: memory T cells sorted from blood. All receptors derive from a man aged 50 to 59 in good health.

This clonotype was recorded at least ten times. The J gene is TRBJ2-1, the V gene TRBV5-5; 14 bases map to TRBD2. Germline CDR1 SGHKS, CDR2 YYEKEE (reference sequence). There are 15 residues in the CDR3. V shed 4 bases and J 5 bases; nucleotides not matched to a gene: 2. CDR3 residues: CASSRGLAGDNEQFF. The CDR3 nucleotides read TGTGCCAGCAGCCGGGGACTAGCGGGAGACAATGAGCAGTTCTTC. Complete variable domain (other parts from reference TRBV5-5 and TRBJ2-1): DAGVTQSPTHLIKTRGQQVTLRCSPISGHKSVSWYQQVLGQGPQFIFQYYEKEERGRGNFPDRFSARQFPNYSSELNVNALLLGDSALYLCASSRGLAGDNEQFFGPGTRLTVL.

This clonotype was counted ten times or more. The genes are TRBV5-1 and TRBJ2-1; tentative D call: TRBD2 (6 bases). Germline loops: CDR1 SGHRS, CDR2 YFSETQ. The ends were cut back, 0 bases at V and 2 bases at J, with 9 bases in the middle. The CDR3 spans 15 residues. In DNA form, the CDR3 reads TGCGCCAGCAGCTTGGTAGCGGCTACCTACAATGAGCAGTTCTTC. This encodes CASSLVAATYNEQFF.

This clonotype was seen at least ten times. The chain joins TRBV12-3 or TRBV12-4 to TRBJ1-2, with 9 positions matching TRBD1. Germline trimming cut 3 bases from V and 0 bases from J; bases unmatched to any gene: 8. The CDR3 runs to 17 residues. CDR3 DNA: TGTGCCAGCAGTTTCCATGGACAGGGGCACTCTAACTATGGCTACACCTTC. Its protein product is CASSFHGQGHSNYGYTF.

This clonotype was counted many times. J is TRBJ1-2 and V is TRBV12-3 or TRBV12-4; D is uncertain. This CDR3 region has 13 residues. Trimming removed 5 bases at V and 4 bases at J, with 11 bases between. The CDR3 protein is CASSPRTLYGYTF. CDR3 sequence (DNA): TGTGCCAGCAGTCCCCGGACCCTCTATGGCTACACCTTC.

The genes are TRBV28 and TRBJ2-5; D is perhaps TRBD1 (6 bases). This CDR3 contains 14 residues. The V end lost 5 bases, the J end lost 4 bases, and 14 bases lay between the germline ends. Per the germline V gene, CDR1 is MDHEN and CDR2 is SYDVKM. This CDR3 reads CASSPARGTETQYF. CDR3 nucleotide sequence: TGTGCCAGCAGTCCTGCCAGGGGAACAGAGACCCAGTACTTC.

This clonotype has more than one count but fewer than ten. The genes are TRBV29-1 and TRBJ1-2; TRBD1 matches 9 bases. The germline gives CDR1 SQVTM, CDR2 ANQGSEA. CDR3 size: 14 residues. V was clipped by 5 bases and J by 8 bases; unmatched bases: 12. The CDR3 bases are TGCAGCGTTAAATCGACCGGGACAGGGTACGGCTACACCTTC. The encoded protein is CSVKSTGTGYGYTF.

This clonotype has a handful of counts. V is TRBV6-2 or TRBV6-3 and J is TRBJ2-7, with 7 positions matching TRBD1. The J segment lost 1 base and the V segment lost 8 bases, leaving 2 bases of the junction unmatched. The CDR3 contains 12 residues. Per germline, CDR1 MNHEY and CDR2 SVGEGT. The CDR3 coding sequence is TGTGCCAGCCTGACAGGGTCCTACGAGCAGTACTTC. Translating it yields CASLTGSYEQYF.

This clonotype was picked up a small number of times. The chain uses TRBV3-1 and TRBJ2-3, with TRBD2 as a possible D gene (6 bases). The V end lost 4 bases, the J end lost 1 base, and 9 bases lay between the germline ends. This CDR3 has 14 amino acids. The V gene's germline CDR1 is LGHDT and CDR2 YNNKEL (reference sequence). The chain's CDR3 is CASSRPSGTDTQYF. CDR3 nucleotide sequence: TGTGCCAGCAGCCGGCCTAGCGGCACAGATACGCAGTATTTT.

The chain joins TRBV19 to TRBJ1-5; 9 bases align to TRBD1. In germline, CDR1 is LNHDA, CDR2 SQIVND (reference sequence). V shed 3 bases, J shed 0 bases, and the junction held 12 bases outside the gene matches. The CDR3 contains 19 residues. DNA for the CDR3: TGTGCCAGTAGTATGTGGGGGACAGGGACTAGGATTAGCAATCAGCCCCAGCATTTT. Protein sequence: CASSMWGTGTRISNQPQHF.

This clonotype was observed a handful of times. This chain links TRBV6-1 with TRBJ1-3; a weak D match, TRBD1 (6 bases). Germline CDR1 reads MNHNS; CDR2 reads SASEGT. The CDR3 sequence is 15 residues long. The V gene lost 7 bases and the J gene lost 2 bases, with 15 bases spanning the gap. The CDR3 sequence is CASKLPGAAGNTIYF. CDR3 nucleotide sequence: TGTGCCAGCAAGCTACCAGGGGCCGCTGGAAACACCATATATTTT.

This clonotype was found a few times. V usage is TRBV10-3 and J usage is TRBJ1-4; D gene ambiguous. Germline loops: CDR1 ENHRY, CDR2 SYGVKD. Trimming shortened V by 8 bases and J by 0 bases, and 10 bases separated the two germline ends. The CDR3 contains 14 residues. CDR3 bases: TGTGCCATCCGGGCTGACGCAACTAATGAAAAACTGTTTTTT. The encoded protein is CAIRADATNEKLFF.

This clonotype was counted only a few times. This chain joins TRBV7-9 and TRBJ1-2, with D possibly being TRBD1 (6 bases). V lost 2 bases, J lost 4 bases, and 8 bases lay in between. CDR1 and CDR2 from the germline V gene are SEHNR and FQNEAQ (reference sequence). CDR3 size: 13 residues. The CDR3 spells CASSLQGRYGYTF. The DNA of the CDR3 is TGTGCCAGCAGCTTACAGGGGCGCTATGGCTACACCTTC.

The table lists this clonotype with many counts. This chain uses TRBV20-1 with TRBJ1-6, with unresolved D. From germline, CDR1 is DFQATT and CDR2 SNEGSKA (reference sequence). This CDR3 has 14 amino acids. The germline V and J ends were trimmed by 7 bases and 6 bases, with 16 bases remaining between them. The CDR3 protein is CSGGTTGINSPLHF. In DNA form, the CDR3 reads TGCAGTGGGGGAACCACGGGAATTAATTCACCCCTCCACTTT.

The chain employs TRBV6-2 or TRBV6-3 and TRBJ2-2; D remains unclear. CDR1 is MNHEY and CDR2 is SVGEGT in the germline V gene. Deletions cut 2 bases from V and 0 bases from J, with 10 bases between. The CDR3 is made up of 16 amino acids. The CDR3 spells CASSYGSGANTGELFF. In nucleotides, the CDR3 is TGTGCCAGCAGTTACGGGTCCGGTGCGAACACCGGGGAGCTGTTTTTT.